This T cell receptor (beta chain) was found in a study of human T cells and chemical hapten exposure. Study-level points and caveats: DPC sensitization produced no change in TCRs with frequency above 1 in 1000.

This clonotype was observed many times. The antigen remains undetermined. In TCRdb, the RACE reads were re-called with MiXCR into one record per CDR3 protein. The sample contains 84,000 or so distinct CDR3 sequences, roughly 10% of which appear only once. Trimming took 5 bases from V and 0 from J; bases not matched to a gene: 14. The length of the CDR3 is 18 residues. Germline CDR1 reads MNHEY; CDR2 reads SVGEGT. Noted time point: patch test 2, 6 weeks after DPC sensitization. Treatment in this sample: therapeutic diphenylcyclopropenone sensitization with weekly scalp DPC. The TCR sequence derives from a woman aged 30 to 39 with alopecia areata. Some clones in this sample may be carry-over from other donors' samples. The V call is TRBV6-2 or TRBV6-3, the J call TRBJ2-3; 7 bases match TRBD2. Here the sequenced sample was whole blood, taken in connection with sensitization to the hapten diphenylcyclopropenone (DPC). The DNA for the CDR3 is TGTGCCAGCAGTCTCACGACCAGCGGGAAGATAAGCACAGATACGCAGTATTTT. It is translated as CASSLTTSGKISTDTQYF.